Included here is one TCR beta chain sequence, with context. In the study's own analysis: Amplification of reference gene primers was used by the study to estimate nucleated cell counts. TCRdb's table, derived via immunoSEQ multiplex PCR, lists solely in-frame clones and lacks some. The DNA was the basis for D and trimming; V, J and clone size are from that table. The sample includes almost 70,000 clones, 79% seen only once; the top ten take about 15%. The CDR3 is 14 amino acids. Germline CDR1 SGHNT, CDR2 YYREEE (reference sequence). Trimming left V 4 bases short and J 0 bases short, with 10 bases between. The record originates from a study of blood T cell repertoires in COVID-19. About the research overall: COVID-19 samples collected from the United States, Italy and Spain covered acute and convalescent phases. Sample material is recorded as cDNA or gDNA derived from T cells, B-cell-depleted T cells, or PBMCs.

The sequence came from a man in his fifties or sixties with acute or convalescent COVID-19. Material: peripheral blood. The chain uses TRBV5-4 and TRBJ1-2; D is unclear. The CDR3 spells CASSLPLANYGYTF. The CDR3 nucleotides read TGTGCCAGCAGCCTCCCGTTAGCTAACTATGGCTACACCTTC.